This T cell receptor (beta chain) is from a study of T cell responses to AZD1222 COVID-19 vaccine. The CDR3 runs to 13 residues. Germline V lookup: CDR1 SGHTA, CDR2 FQGNSA. V was pared by 1 base and J by 5 bases, with 8 bases between. This clone was recorded only once. Here immunoSEQ multiplex PCR was the method, and the copy in TCRdb shows in-frame clones only, minus some. The sample consists of 150,000 or so clones, 88% of them appearing once. The sequenced sample was peripheral blood, obtained on day 0 of AZD1222 vaccination. This clonotype originated in an adult in good health. The chain recombines TRBV7-2 with TRBJ1-1; D is possibly TRBD1 (5 bases). For the CDR3, the DNA is TGTGCCAGCAGCTTAGTTCGGGGGACTGAAGCTTTCTTT. This sequence encodes CASSLVRGTEAFF. Full variable domain (remainder filled in from reference TRBV7-2 and TRBJ1-1): GAGVSQSPSNKVTEKGKDVELRCDPISGHTALYWYRQSLGQGLEFLIYFQGNSAPDKSGLPSDRFSAERTGGSVSTLTIQRTQQEDSAVYLCASSLVRGTEAFFGQGTRLTVV.